What follows describes a single TCR beta chain. Its antigen remains unknown. The assay was run at survey level. Assay used: immunoSEQ multiplex PCR; TCRdb lists only in-frame clones, some missing. Of approximately 40,000 clones in the sample, 60% to 75% are singletons; the top ten hold around 0.76%. During colonoscopy, one to two rectal pinch biopsies were collected. V lost 1 base and J lost 0, with 6 bases in between. The CDR3 is 14 residues long. CDR1 and CDR2 from the germline V gene are MGHRA and YSYEKL. This record belongs to a study of pediatric ulcerative colitis. Study findings and constraints: Some T cells in rectal biopsies may come from blood, especially with overt colitis.

Sample: gut tissue. This sequence was found in a boy younger than 18 with moderate ulcerative colitis. This chain links TRBV4-1 with TRBJ2-5; D call uncertain. CDR3 coding DNA: TGCGCCAGCAGCCAAGGCCCGTACCAAGAGACCCAGTACTTC. Translation: CASSQGPYQETQYF.